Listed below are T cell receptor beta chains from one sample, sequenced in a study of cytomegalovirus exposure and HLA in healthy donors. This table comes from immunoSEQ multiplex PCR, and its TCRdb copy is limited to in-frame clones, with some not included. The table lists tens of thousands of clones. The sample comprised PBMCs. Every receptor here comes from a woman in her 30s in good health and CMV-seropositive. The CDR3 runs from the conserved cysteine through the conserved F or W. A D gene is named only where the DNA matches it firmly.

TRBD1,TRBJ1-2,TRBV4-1,CASSQGDRAFGYTF,TGCGCCAGCAGCCAAGGGGACAGGGCATTTGGCTACACCTTC
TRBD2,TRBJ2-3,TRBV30,CAWSAAGGFSDTQYF,TGTGCCTGGAGTGCGGCGGGGGGCTTTTCAGATACGCAGTATTTT
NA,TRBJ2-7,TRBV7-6,CASSLFPSYEQYF,TGTGCCAGCAGCTTATTCCCCAGCTACGAGCAGTACTTC
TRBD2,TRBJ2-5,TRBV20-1,CSAEGGETQYF,TGCAGTGCCGAGGGAGGGGAGACCCAGTACTTC
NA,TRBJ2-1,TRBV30,CAWTARFYNEQFF,TGTGCCTGGACCGCCAGGTTCTACAATGAGCAGTTCTTC
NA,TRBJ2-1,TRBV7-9,CASVPGGVGIHNEQFF,TGTGCCAGCGTACCCGGCGGGGTGGGTATACACAATGAGCAGTTCTTC
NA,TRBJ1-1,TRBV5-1,CASSLARGIEAFF,TGCGCCAGCAGCTTGGCCCGGGGGATTGAAGCTTTCTTT
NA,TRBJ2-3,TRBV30,CAWSLGGTDTQYF,TGTGCCTGGAGTCTAGGCGGGACAGATACGCAGTATTTT
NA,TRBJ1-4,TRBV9,CASSRNSATNEKLFF,TGTGCCAGCAGCCGGAACAGTGCAACTAATGAAAAACTGTTTTTT
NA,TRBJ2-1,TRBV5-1,CASSFEQSSYNEQFF,TGCGCCAGCAGCTTTGAACAGAGCTCCTACAATGAGCAGTTCTTC
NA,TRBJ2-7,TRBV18,CASSPSGDPYEQYF,TGTGCCAGCTCACCATCGGGGGACCCCTACGAGCAGTACTTC
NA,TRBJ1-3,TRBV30,CAWSGQSFGNTIYF,TGTGCCTGGAGTGGACAGTCTTTTGGAAACACCATATATTTT
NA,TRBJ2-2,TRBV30,CAWSVSLVSNTGELFF,TGTGCCTGGAGTGTATCACTAGTATCGAACACCGGGGAGCTGTTTTTT
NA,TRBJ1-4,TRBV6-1,CASSEPGRGINEKLFF,TGTGCCAGCAGTGAGCCCGGCAGGGGAATTAATGAAAAACTGTTTTTT
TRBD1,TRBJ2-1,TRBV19,CASRVQTRTGGLFF,TGTGCCAGTAGAGTCCAGACGAGGACAGGGGGCTTATTCTTC
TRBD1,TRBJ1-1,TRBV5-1,CASSLISGGGNTEDFF,TGCGCCAGCAGCTTGATCTCAGGGGGTGGGAACACTGAAGATTTCTTT
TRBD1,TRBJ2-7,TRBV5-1,CASSSRDRYYEQYF,TGCGCCAGCAGCTCCCGGGACAGATACTACGAGCAGTACTTC
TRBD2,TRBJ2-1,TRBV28,CASSGLAGGQNEQFF,TGTGCCAGCAGTGGGCTAGCGGGGGGGCAGAATGAGCAGTTCTTC
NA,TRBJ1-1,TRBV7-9,CASSLSRVNTEAFF,TGTGCCAGCAGCTTATCCCGGGTGAACACTGAAGCTTTCTTT
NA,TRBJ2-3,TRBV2,CASSGGFTDTQYF,TGTGCCAGCAGTGGCGGGTTCACAGATACGCAGTATTTT
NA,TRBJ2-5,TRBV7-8,CASSPRTDFQETQYF,TGTGCCAGCAGCCCCAGGACAGACTTCCAAGAGACCCAGTACTTC
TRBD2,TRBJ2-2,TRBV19,CASLTSGNTGELFF,TGTGCCAGCCTGACTAGCGGGAACACCGGGGAGCTGTTTTTT
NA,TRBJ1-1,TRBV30,CAWSVGGIAEAFF,TGTGCCTGGAGTGTTGGGGGGATCGCTGAAGCTTTCTTT
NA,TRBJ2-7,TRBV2,CASSEYSPVGTYYEQYF,TGTGCCAGCAGTGAATATTCTCCGGTTGGTACCTACTACGAGCAGTACTTC
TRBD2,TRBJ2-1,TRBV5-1,CASSLDPSGRYNEQFF,TGCGCCAGCAGCTTGGACCCTAGCGGGAGGTACAATGAGCAGTTCTTC
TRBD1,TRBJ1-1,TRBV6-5,CASSLGQGNTEAFF,TGTGCCAGCAGCCTGGGACAGGGGAACACTGAAGCTTTCTTT
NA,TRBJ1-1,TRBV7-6,CASSPAMGATEAFF,TGTGCCAGCAGCCCGGCTATGGGCGCTACTGAAGCTTTCTTT
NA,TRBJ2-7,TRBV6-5,CASSYGTLSYEQYF,TGTGCCAGCAGTTACGGGACACTCTCCTACGAGCAGTACTTC
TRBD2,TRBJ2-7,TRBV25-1,CASSEYPGGAPVHEQYF,TGTGCCAGCAGTGAATACCCGGGGGGGGCGCCAGTCCACGAGCAGTACTTC
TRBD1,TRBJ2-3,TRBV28,CASSSNRGYTDTQYF,TGTGCCAGCAGTTCAAACAGGGGTTACACAGATACGCAGTATTTT
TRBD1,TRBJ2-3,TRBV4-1,CASSQLGTGRKDTQYF,TGCGCCAGCAGCCAATTAGGGACAGGGCGTAAAGATACGCAGTATTTT
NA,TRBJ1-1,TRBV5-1,CASSLAGGGTEAFF,TGCGCCAGCAGCTTGGCCGGGGGAGGCACTGAAGCTTTCTTT
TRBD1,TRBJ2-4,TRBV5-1,CASSLADRGNIQYF,TGCGCCAGCAGCTTGGCAGACAGGGGGAACATTCAGTACTTC
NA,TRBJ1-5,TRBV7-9,CASSSSVGDQPQHF,TGTGCCAGCAGCTCCAGCGTAGGCGATCAGCCCCAGCATTTT
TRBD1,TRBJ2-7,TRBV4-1,CASSQGGQGGYEQYF,TGCGCCAGCAGCCAAGGGGGACAGGGCGGCTACGAGCAGTACTTC
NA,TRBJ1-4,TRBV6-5,CASSGTSNEKLFF,TGTGCCAGCAGCGGGACATCTAATGAAAAACTGTTTTTT
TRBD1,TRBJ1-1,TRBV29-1,CSVTRTGGGEAFF,TGCAGCGTTACAAGGACAGGGGGCGGTGAAGCTTTCTTT
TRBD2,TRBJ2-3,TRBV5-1,CASSLELGGSTDTQYF,TGCGCCAGCAGCTTGGAGCTGGGGGGGAGCACAGATACGCAGTATTTT
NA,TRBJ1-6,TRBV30,CAWKPGVNSPLHF,TGTGCCTGGAAACCAGGGGTAAATTCACCCCTCCACTTT
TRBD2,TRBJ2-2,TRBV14,CASSPQTSGRVYTGELFF,TGTGCCAGCAGCCCTCAGACTAGCGGGAGGGTCTACACCGGGGAGCTGTTTTTT
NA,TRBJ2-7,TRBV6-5,CASSTLLEFPLEQYF,TGTGCCAGCAGTACTCTACTAGAGTTCCCCCTCGAGCAGTACTTC
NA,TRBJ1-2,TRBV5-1,CASSLAGWDGYTF,TGCGCCAGCAGCTTGGCAGGGTGGGATGGCTACACCTTC
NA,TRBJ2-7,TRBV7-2,CASSPYPRKGVEQYF,TGTGCCAGCAGCCCCTACCCCCGAAAAGGAGTCGAGCAGTACTTC
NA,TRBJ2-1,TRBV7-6,CASSRSEGGYNEQFF,TGTGCCAGCAGCCGCTCCGAAGGAGGATACAATGAGCAGTTCTTC
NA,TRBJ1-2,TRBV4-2,CASSQDPSRVYGYTF,TGTGCCAGCAGCCAAGATCCATCCAGGGTCTATGGCTACACCTTC
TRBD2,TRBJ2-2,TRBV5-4,CASSLDGGAGELFF,TGTGCCAGCAGCTTGGACGGGGGGGCCGGGGAGCTGTTTTTT